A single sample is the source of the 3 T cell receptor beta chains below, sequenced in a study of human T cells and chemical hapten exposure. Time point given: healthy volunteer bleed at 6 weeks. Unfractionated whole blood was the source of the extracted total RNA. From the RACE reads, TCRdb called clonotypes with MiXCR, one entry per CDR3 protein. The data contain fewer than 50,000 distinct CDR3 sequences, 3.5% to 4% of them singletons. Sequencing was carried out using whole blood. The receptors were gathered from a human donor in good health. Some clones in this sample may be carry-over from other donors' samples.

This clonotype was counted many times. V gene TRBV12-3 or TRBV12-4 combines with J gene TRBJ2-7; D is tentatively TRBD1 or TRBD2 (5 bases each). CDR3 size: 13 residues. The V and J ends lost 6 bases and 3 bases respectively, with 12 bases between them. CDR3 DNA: TGTGCCAGCAGACCCTGGGGGAGCTACGAGCAGTACTTC. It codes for CASRPWGSYEQYF.

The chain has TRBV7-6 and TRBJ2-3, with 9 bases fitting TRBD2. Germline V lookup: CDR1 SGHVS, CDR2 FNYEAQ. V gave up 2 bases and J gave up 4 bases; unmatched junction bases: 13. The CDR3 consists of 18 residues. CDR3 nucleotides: TGTGCCAGCAGCTTAAATTGGCCTAGCGGGATCGGGGCAGATACGCAGTATTTT. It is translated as CASSLNWPSGIGADTQYF.

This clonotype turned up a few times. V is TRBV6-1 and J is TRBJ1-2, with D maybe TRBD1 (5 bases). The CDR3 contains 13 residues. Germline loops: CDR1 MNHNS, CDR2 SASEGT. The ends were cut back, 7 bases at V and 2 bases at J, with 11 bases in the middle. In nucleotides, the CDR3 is TGTGCCAGCATAAAGACAGAGAACTATGGCTACACCTTC. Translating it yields CASIKTENYGYTF.